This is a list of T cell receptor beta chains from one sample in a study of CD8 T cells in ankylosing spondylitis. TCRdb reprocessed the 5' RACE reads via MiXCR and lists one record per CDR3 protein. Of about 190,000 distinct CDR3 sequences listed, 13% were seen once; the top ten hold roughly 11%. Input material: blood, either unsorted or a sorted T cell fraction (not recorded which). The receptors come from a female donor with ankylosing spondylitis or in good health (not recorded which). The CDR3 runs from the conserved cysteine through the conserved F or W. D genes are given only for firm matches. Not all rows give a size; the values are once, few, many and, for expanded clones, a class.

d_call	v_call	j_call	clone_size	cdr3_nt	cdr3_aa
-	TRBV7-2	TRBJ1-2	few	TGTGCCAGCAGCCAGGTGGGCTATGGCTACACCTTC	CASSQVGYGYTF
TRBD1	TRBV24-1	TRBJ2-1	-	TGTGCCTCCAGTGAAGGGACAGGGGGGTTTTTCACATCCTACAATGAGCAGTTCTTC	CASSEGTGGFFTSYNEQFF
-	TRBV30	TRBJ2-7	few	TGTGCCTGGAGCGGAGGAGGGCTACCAGACGAGCAGTACTTC	CAWSGGGLPDEQYF
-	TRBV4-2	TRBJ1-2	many	TGTGCCAGCAGCCAAGATCCTAGGACAGTCTATGGCTACACCTTC	CASSQDPRTVYGYTF
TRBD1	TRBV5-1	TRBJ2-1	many	TGCGCCAGCGGGGGGACAGGGTCCTACAATGAGCAGTTCTTC	CASGGTGSYNEQFF
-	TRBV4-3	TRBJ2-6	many	TGCGCCAGCAGCCAAGGAGCGGGTGGCTCTGGGGCCAACGTCCTGACTTTC	CASSQGAGGSGANVLTF
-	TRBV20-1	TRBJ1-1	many	TGCAGTGCTAGAGTCCCACAGGGAGCTTTCTTT	CSARVPQGAFF
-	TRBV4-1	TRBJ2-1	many	TGCGCCAGCAGCCAAGATGGGTTGTCCCTTGTGAATGAGCAGTTCTTC	CASSQDGLSLVNEQFF
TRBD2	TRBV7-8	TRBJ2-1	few	TGTGCCAGCAGCTCCTTAGCGGGGGGGCCTGAGCAGTTCTTC	CASSSLAGGPEQFF
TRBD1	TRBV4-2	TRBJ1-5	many	TGTGCCAGCAGCCTCTATTCCCCCGGGACAGGGGGCTCCAATCAGCCCCAGCATTTT	CASSLYSPGTGGSNQPQHF
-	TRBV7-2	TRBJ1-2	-	TGTGCCAGCAGCCCGTGGGGATATGGCTACACCTTC	CASSPWGYGYTF
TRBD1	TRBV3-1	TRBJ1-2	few	TGTGCCAGCAGCTCAACAGGGGGGAGTCTATATGGCTACACCTTC	CASSSTGGSLYGYTF
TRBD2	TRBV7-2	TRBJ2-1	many	TGTGCCAGCAGCTTAACGACTAGCGGGAGTAAAAATGAGCAGTTCTTC	CASSLTTSGSKNEQFF
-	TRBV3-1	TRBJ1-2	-	TGTGCCAGCAGCCCCAGACCGGGGCCGGAAAATGGCTACACCTTC	CASSPRPGPENGYTF
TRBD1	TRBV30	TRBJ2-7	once	TGTGCCTGGAGTCGGGACAGAGCCTACGAGCAGTACTTC	CAWSRDRAYEQYF
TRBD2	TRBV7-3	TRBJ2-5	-	TGTGCCAGCAGCTCCAACCCGGGAGGGACCCAGTACTTC	CASSSNPGGTQYF
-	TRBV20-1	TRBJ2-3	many	TGCAGTGCTAGAATCGGGGTAACCCCAGATACGCAGTATTTT	CSARIGVTPDTQYF
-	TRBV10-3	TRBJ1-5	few	TGTGCCACCACTGGGGGGGCCGGTCAGCCCCAGCATTTT	CATTGGAGQPQHF
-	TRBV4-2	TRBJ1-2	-	TGTGCCAGCAGCCAAGATTTAGGAGGTGGTGACTATGGCTACACCTTC	CASSQDLGGGDYGYTF
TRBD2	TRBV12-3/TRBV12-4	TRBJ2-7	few	TGTGCCAGCAGCTCTCTTGGACTAGCGGGAGACCTTGCCCCCTCCTACGAGCAGTACTTC	CASSSLGLAGDLAPSYEQYF
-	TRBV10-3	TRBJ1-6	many	TGTGCCATCAGTGAGGGGGGCAATTCACCCCTCCACTTT	CAISEGGNSPLHF
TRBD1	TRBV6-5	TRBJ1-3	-	TGTGCCAGCAGTTACGAACAGGGGGCCGGAAACACCATATATTTT	CASSYEQGAGNTIYF
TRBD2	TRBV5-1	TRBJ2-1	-	TGCGCCAGCAGCCTTGGGGGTAGTGGGGGACTAGTCATCGATGAGCAGTTCTTC	CASSLGGSGGLVIDEQFF
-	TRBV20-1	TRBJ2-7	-	TGCAGTGCCAGGACAGAGTTCGAGCAGTACTTC	CSARTEFEQYF
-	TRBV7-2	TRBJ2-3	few	TGTGCCAGCAGCTTACGGGGGCCAGGGGGTTTT	CASSLRGPGGF
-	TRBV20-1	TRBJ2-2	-	TGCAGTGCTAGAGAGCTAGGGGATAACACCGGGGAGCTGTTTTTT	CSARELGDNTGELFF
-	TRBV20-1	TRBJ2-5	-	TGCAGCACTGCAGCTTTCGGGACCCAACTAGAGACCCAGTACTTC	CSTAAFGTQLETQYF
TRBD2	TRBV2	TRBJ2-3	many	TGTGCCACGCTTGCTATAGCGGGAGGGCCGGGTTTGGATACGCAGTATTTT	CATLAIAGGPGLDTQYF
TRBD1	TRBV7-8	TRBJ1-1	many	TGTGCCAGCAGCTCGGACAGGATACCCACTGAAGCTTTCTTT	CASSSDRIPTEAFF
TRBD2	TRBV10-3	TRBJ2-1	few	TGTGCCATCGGGCCCAAAGCGGGAGTAGGGAATGAGCAGTTCTTC	CAIGPKAGVGNEQFF
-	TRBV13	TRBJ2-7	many	TGTGCCAGCCGCCAAGTCTTCGGACGGGTCGAGCAGTACTTC	CASRQVFGRVEQYF
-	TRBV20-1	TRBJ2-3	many	TGCAGTGCTCTGACTGCAGAAGGGGCAGATACGCAGTATTTT	CSALTAEGADTQYF
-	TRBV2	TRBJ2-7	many	TGTGCCAGCAGTGAACAGGGGATGTCCTACGAGCAGTACTTC	CASSEQGMSYEQYF
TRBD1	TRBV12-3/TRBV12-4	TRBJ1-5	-	TGTGCCAGCAGCAAAACAGGGGGGCATCAGCCCCAGCATTTT	CASSKTGGHQPQHF
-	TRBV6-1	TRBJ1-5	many	TGTGCCAGCAGTGAAGTAACGAGCCAGCCCCAGCATTTT	CASSEVTSQPQHF
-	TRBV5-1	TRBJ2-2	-	TGCGCCAGCAACCGAATCGGGAGAATGACCGGGGAGCTGTTTTTT	CASNRIGRMTGELFF
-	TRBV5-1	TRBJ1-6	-	TGCGCCAGCAGCGCGAGAGATAATTCACCCCTCCACTTT	CASSARDNSPLHF
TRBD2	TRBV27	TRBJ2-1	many	TGTGCCAGCAATCAGCCCGGGACTAGGAACTACAATGAGCAGTTCTTC	CASNQPGTRNYNEQFF
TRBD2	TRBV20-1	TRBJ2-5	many	TGCAGTGCTTCCCGGGATAGCGGGACACAAGAGACCCAGTACTTC	CSASRDSGTQETQYF
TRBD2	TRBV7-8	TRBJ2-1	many	TGTGCCAGCAGCTTAGGCAGGGCCCTAGCGGGGACCTACAATGAGCAGTTCTTC	CASSLGRALAGTYNEQFF
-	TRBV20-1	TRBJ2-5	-	TGCAGTGCTAGAGATCTCGGAGCCTCGGGGGAGACCCAGTACTTC	CSARDLGASGETQYF
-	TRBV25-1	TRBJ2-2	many	TGTGCCAGCAGTGGGGACGTCGGGGAGCTGTTTTTT	CASSGDVGELFF
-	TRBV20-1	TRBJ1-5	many	TGCAGTGCTAGAGATCCAGCACCGCACCTGACACAAAATAGCAATCAGCCCCAGCATTTT	CSARDPAPHLTQNSNQPQHF
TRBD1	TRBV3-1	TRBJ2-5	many	TGTGCCAGCAGCCAAGAAGGGGTCACAGGGGGGCAAGAGACCCAGTACTTC	CASSQEGVTGGQETQYF
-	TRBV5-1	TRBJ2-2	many	TGCGCCAGCGGATGGAACACCGGGGAGCTGTTTTTT	CASGWNTGELFF
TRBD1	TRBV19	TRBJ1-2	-	TGTGCCGCGGGGACAGTCCGAAGGGGCTACACCTTC	CAAGTVRRGYTF
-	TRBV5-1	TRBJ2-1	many	TGCGCCAGCAGCCCTGGGACTCTTGGGGGGCACAATGAGCAGTTCTTC	CASSPGTLGGHNEQFF
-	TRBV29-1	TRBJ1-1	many	TGCAGCGTTGGAAGGACCGTACTAAACACTGAAGCTTTCTTT	CSVGRTVLNTEAFF
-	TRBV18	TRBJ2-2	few	TGTGCCAGCTCACCACAGGGGATCGGGGAGCTGTTTTTT	CASSPQGIGELFF
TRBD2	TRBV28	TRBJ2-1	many	TGTGCCAGCAGTCCCCTCGGTTCCGGGACTAGCGGGAGCTATGAGCAGTTCTTC	CASSPLGSGTSGSYEQFF
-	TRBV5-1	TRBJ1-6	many	TGCGCCAGCAGCATCGAGGGGGGCTATAATTCACCCCTCCACTTT	CASSIEGGYNSPLHF
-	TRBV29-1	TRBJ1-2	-	TGCAGCGTCTCCACGGGACTTATAGCTAGTGGCTACACCTTC	CSVSTGLIASGYTF
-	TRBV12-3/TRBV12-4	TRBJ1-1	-	TGTGCCAGCAGTACACAGAGGAACACTGAAGCTTTCTTT	CASSTQRNTEAFF
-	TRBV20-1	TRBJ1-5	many	TGCAGTGCTAGAAAAATGGGGGTCGATATCAATCAGCCCCAGCATTTT	CSARKMGVDINQPQHF
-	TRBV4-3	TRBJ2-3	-	-	CASSQPFGGGTDTRYF
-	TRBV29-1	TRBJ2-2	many	TGCAGCGTCGCAGGGGACTCAGTATCCGGGGAGCTGTTTTTT	CSVAGDSVSGELFF
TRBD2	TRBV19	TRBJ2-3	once	TGTGCCAGTAGTCTCGGACTAGCGGGAGGCACAGATACGCACCATTTT	CASSLGLAGGTDTHHF
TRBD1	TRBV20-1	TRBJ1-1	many	TGCAGTGCTAGAGGTCCAGGGACAGGGAACACTGAAGCTTTCTTT	CSARGPGTGNTEAFF
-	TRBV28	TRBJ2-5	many	TGTGCCAGCAGATTCCAATACCAAGAGACCCAGTACTTC	CASRFQYQETQYF
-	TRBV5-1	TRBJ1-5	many	TGCGCCAGCAGCTTGGACATTAGGCAGCCCCAGCATTTT	CASSLDIRQPQHF